One and the same sample provided the 13 T cell receptor beta chains below, sequenced in a study of shared clonotypes between healthy human individuals. Selected positively for CCR7 and CD45RO-negative, naive CD8 cells excluded terminally differentiated effector memory CD45RA+ cells. Some clones are missing from TCRdb's copy, which holds only in-frame ones; the method was immunoSEQ multiplex PCR. The table lists about 2.2 million clones, 93% of them singletons. The sequencing input was naive CD8+ T cells from PBMCs. The receptor source for this set is a man aged 18 to 29 in good health. Some clones in this sample may be carry-over from other donors' samples.

This chain connects TRBV27 to TRBJ1-1; TRBD1 matches 8 bases. Losses at the gene ends were 5 bases for V and 1 base for J; bases not matched to a gene: 6. CDR3 length: 15 residues. Germline V CDR1 and CDR2: MNHEY, SMNVEV (reference sequence). In DNA form, the CDR3 reads TGTGCCAGCAGTGCGCCCGGGACAGGGAACACTGAAGCTTTCTTT. Translating gives CASSAPGTGNTEAFF.

The genes are TRBV4-1 and TRBJ2-7; 7 bases are a match to TRBD1. V was clipped by 6 bases and J by 7 bases; unmatched bases: 12. The CDR3 totals 14 residues. The germline V gene encodes CDR1 MGHRA and CDR2 YSYEKL. The CDR3 DNA follows: TGCGCCAGCAGTCCCGTTTACAGGGGCGGGGAGCAGTACTTC. This sequence encodes CASSPVYRGGEQYF.

The chain has TRBV19 and TRBJ2-1; the D is unclear. V gave up 1 base and J gave up 5 bases, with 6 bases separating them. Germline CDR1 reads LNHDA; CDR2 reads SQIVND (reference sequence). The CDR3 has 13 residues. In nucleotides, the CDR3 is TGTGCCAGTAGTATAGCGGCTAACAATGAGCAGTTCTTC. Its protein is CASSIAANNEQFF.

In this sample, this clone turned up once. The chain has TRBV9 and TRBJ2-3; D might be TRBD2 (5 bases). Trimming stripped 4 bases from V and 2 bases from J, with 17 bases between. Germline V CDR1 and CDR2: SGDLS, YYNGEE. The CDR3 runs to 16 residues. The CDR3 DNA sequence: TGTGCCAGCAGCCCCTGGACTCATCACCCCACAGATACGCAGTATTTT. Residues: CASSPWTHHPTDTQYF.

This chain links TRBV7-9 with TRBJ2-7; 11 positions match TRBD2. Looked up from germline, CDR1 is SEHNR and CDR2 is FQNEAQ (reference sequence). The CDR3 has 17 amino acids. V was clipped by 4 bases and J by 7 bases; unmatched bases: 15. CDR3 region: CASSSRNSGRARGEQYF. The CDR3 DNA follows: TGTGCCAGCAGCTCTCGGAATAGCGGGAGGGCCAGGGGAGAGCAGTACTTC.

The chain joins TRBV29-1 to TRBJ2-6; D not certain. Per the germline V gene, CDR1 is SQVTM and CDR2 is ANQGSEA. Deletions cut 5 bases from V and 0 bases from J, with 11 bases between. The CDR3 runs to 15 residues. CDR3 sequence (DNA): TGCAGCGTTTCAGGCGGAGCCTCTGGGGCCAACGTCCTGACTTTC. Amino acids: CSVSGGASGANVLTF.

The chain links TRBV28 to TRBJ2-7, with 9 nucleotides matching TRBD1. This CDR3 comprises 14 residues. Germline V gene sequence: CDR1 MDHEN, CDR2 SYDVKM. V dropped 8 bases and J dropped 3; count of bases not matched to a gene: 8. CDR3 protein: CASHYRGPYYEQYF. Here the CDR3 DNA reads TGTGCCAGCCACTACAGGGGGCCGTACTACGAGCAGTACTTC.

The chain combines TRBV9 with TRBJ2-1, with D uncertain. Germline CDR1 is SGDLS and CDR2 is YYNGEE. V gave up 5 bases and J gave up 8 bases, with 11 bases separating them. This CDR3 is built from 12 residues. CDR3 region: CASRDGRDEQFF. DNA for the CDR3: TGTGCCAGCAGGGACGGCCGGGATGAGCAGTTCTTC.

This sequence joins TRBV6-5 and TRBJ2-1; D not certain. Deletions cut 2 bases from V and 5 bases from J, with 4 bases between. The CDR3 extends over 12 amino acids. CDR1 and CDR2 from the germline V gene are MNHEY and SVGAGI. The CDR3 nucleotides are TGTGCCAGCAGTTACGACCACAATGAGCAGTTCTTC. As protein: CASSYDHNEQFF.

This clone was detected a few times. The chain links TRBV11-3 to TRBJ1-5, with D unclear. Germline-derived CDR1 and CDR2 are SGHNT and YENEEA. Trimming shortened V by 1 base and J by 5 bases, and 6 bases separated the two germline ends. The CDR3 runs 13 residues. For the CDR3, the DNA is TGTGCCAGCAGCTTAGGAGCCGATCAGCCCCAGCATTTT. Residues: CASSLGADQPQHF.

The rearrangement uses TRBV28 and TRBJ2-3, with D possibly being TRBD2 (5 bases). Between the trimmed V and J ends, which lost 5 bases and 0 bases, there was a span of 9 bases. CDR1 MDHEN and CDR2 SYDVKM come from the germline V gene. The length of the CDR3 is 14 residues. Written as DNA, the CDR3 is TGTGCCAGCAGTAGCGGACTTAGCACAGATACGCAGTATTTT. Its protein product is CASSSGLSTDTQYF.

This clone was observed once. The chain is built from TRBV15 and TRBJ1-4; 9 bases line up with TRBD1. V gave up 1 base and J gave up 6 bases; unmatched junction bases: 3. Germline lookup yields CDR1 LNHNV and CDR2 YYDKDF (reference sequence). CDR3 length: 15 amino acids. CDR3 sequence: CATSRGTGDHEKLFF. The CDR3, as DNA: TGTGCCACCAGCAGAGGGACAGGGGATCATGAAAAACTGTTTTTT.

This sequence joins TRBV4-1 and TRBJ2-1, with 10 bases aligning to TRBD2. From germline, CDR1 is MGHRA and CDR2 YSYEKL. The CDR3 covers 17 residues. V was pared by 0 bases and J by 8 bases, with 10 bases of the junction left unmatched. This chain's CDR3 is CASSQDSSGRARYEQFF. In DNA, the CDR3 is TGCGCCAGCAGCCAAGATTCAAGCGGGAGGGCCCGATATGAGCAGTTCTTC.